A single sample gave rise to the 9 T cell receptor beta chains below, sequenced in a study of technical replicates of blood from a handful of donors. The table came from immunoSEQ multiplex PCR; TCRdb's copy has only in-frame clones and leaves some out. The table lists about 100,000 clones, 95% of them singletons. Sequenced material: T cells isolated from PBMCs. Receptors originate from a human donor in good health.

The chain links TRBV27 to TRBJ1-2; D remains unclear. The germline CDR1 and CDR2 sequences are MNHEY and SMNVEV (reference sequence). The ends were cut back, 8 bases at V and 8 bases at J, with 15 bases in the middle. The CDR3 has 12 amino acids. For the CDR3, the DNA is TGTGCCAGCGGGAGACCGGGTCAGGGCTACACCTTC. Translating it yields CASGRPGQGYTF.

This chain links TRBV5-4 with TRBJ2-7, with 8 bases matching TRBD2. Trimming at V came to 2 bases and at J to 2 bases, leaving 6 bases not matched to a gene. The CDR3 sequence is 15 residues long. The germline CDR1 and CDR2 sequences are SGHNT and YYREEE (reference sequence). The CDR3 region has the DNA TGTGCCAGCAGCTTATCCAGCGGGAGCCCCTACGAGCAGTACTTC. Its protein product is CASSLSSGSPYEQYF.

The J gene is TRBJ2-5, the V gene TRBV19; 7 positions agree with TRBD2. V shed 3 bases, J shed 5 bases, and the junction held 12 bases outside the gene matches. CDR1 is LNHDA, CDR2 SQIVND, per germline (reference sequence). The CDR3 has 16 amino acids. CDR3: CASSIDGGRWGETQYF. In DNA form, the CDR3 reads TGTGCCAGTAGTATTGATGGCGGGAGATGGGGTGAGACCCAGTACTTC.

This chain connects TRBV4-1 to TRBJ2-2; 7 bases match TRBD1. Germline V CDR1 and CDR2: MGHRA, YSYEKL. With V trimmed by 2 bases and J by 3 bases, 12 bases remained unmatched. The length of the CDR3 is 18 residues. Here the CDR3 reads CASSQPLGKGQYTGELFF. DNA for the CDR3: TGCGCCAGCAGCCAACCCTTGGGAAAGGGACAGTACACCGGGGAGCTGTTTTTT.

This clone was observed once. This sequence joins TRBV5-1 and TRBJ1-2; 9 bases map to TRBD1. This CDR3 is 16 amino acids long. V gave up 0 bases and J gave up 9 bases; unmatched junction bases: 12. Germline lookup yields CDR1 SGHRS and CDR2 YFSETQ. The CDR3 nucleotides are TGCGCCAGCAGCTTGGTATCGGTATCGGGACAGGGAAGCTACACCTTC. This translates into CASSLVSVSGQGSYTF.

A single count supports this clone. The chain joins TRBV6-5 to TRBJ2-1; the D is unclear. CDR3 length equals 14 residues. Germline V gene lookup returns CDR1 MNHEY and CDR2 SVGAGI. V was trimmed by 4 bases and J by 6 bases, leaving 13 bases between them. In DNA, the CDR3 is TGTGCCAGCAGTTCCACCGACATTTTCAATGAGCAGTTCTTC. Protein product: CASSSTDIFNEQFF.

The chain employs TRBV25-1 and TRBJ1-2; D is possibly TRBD1 (6 bases). CDR3 size: 12 residues. Germline V CDR1 and CDR2: MGHDK, SYGVNS. V lost 4 bases and J 4 bases, leaving 7 bases between the germline ends. As DNA, the CDR3 is TGTGCCAGCAGTGCACAGGGCTATGGCTACACCTTC. Translation gives CASSAQGYGYTF.

V is TRBV11-2 and J is TRBJ1-6; TRBD1 agrees at 8 bases. Germline V CDR1 and CDR2: SGHAT, FQNNGV. Trimming removed 3 bases from V and 7 bases from J; junction bases left unmatched: 8. The CDR3 has 16 residues. As DNA, the CDR3 is TGTGCCAGCAGCTTTTCAGGGGGCTCGCGGAATTCACCCCTCCACTTT. Residues: CASSFSGGSRNSPLHF.

The J gene is TRBJ2-1, the V gene TRBV6-5, with D possibly matching TRBD2 (7 bases). Trimming pared 6 bases from V and 2 bases from J, leaving 11 bases between. Germline CDR1 MNHEY, CDR2 SVGAGI. CDR3 size: 14 residues. CDR3 DNA: TGTGCCAGCAGGGCGGGGGCCACCTACAATGAGCAGTTCTTC. Amino acids: CASRAGATYNEQFF.